This record concerns one T cell receptor beta chain sequence. The data belong to a study of T cell clonotyping in hematopoietic cell transplantation. The time point is: recipient sample about 28 days before transplant, after cytoreduction. Clones were sequenced by immunoSEQ multiplex PCR, and TCRdb holds only the in-frame ones, with some missing. The sample has some 3,300 clones, about 94% seen once. J was trimmed by 7 bases and V by 11 bases; bases with no gene match: 2. The CDR3 length is 10 residues. Germline-derived CDR1 and CDR2 are MNHNS and SASEGT. This TCR was sampled from a woman aged 45-60 years with chronic myeloid leukemia. Some clones in this sample may be carry-over from other donors' samples. The chain is built from TRBV6-1 and TRBJ2-1; 7 nucleotides align to TRBD1. Sequencing used peripheral blood mononuclear cells, obtained before stem cell transplant. The DNA of the CDR3 is TGTGCCGACAGGGAGAATGAGCAGTTCTTC. It codes for CADRENEQFF.